This T cell receptor beta chain was retrieved from a study of early T cells in non-severe SARS-CoV-2 infection. Looking at the study overall: The input, bulk RNA from unsorted whole blood, was sequenced, and chains were unpaired.

Unique molecular identifiers were attached to individual cDNA molecules. TCRdb called the 5' RACE reads again in MiXCR, with one record for every CDR3 protein. Of approximately 90,000 distinct CDR3 sequences in the sample, approximately 16% were seen once. Remarks on this clonotype: No antigen is known for it.

This CDR3 contains 12 residues. The V and J ends lost 3 bases and 8 bases respectively, with 8 bases between them. Study-wide results and caveats: Anti-spike CD8 responses were favored by VDJdb matching, which missed private and CD4 specificities.

Source: whole blood, taken at baseline. The chain links TRBV12-3 or TRBV12-4 to TRBJ2-1; D is ambiguous. The receptor was derived from an adult who was a healthcare worker with PCR-confirmed SARS-CoV-2 infection or an uninfected control (not recorded which). Here the CDR3 reads CASSLDPDEQFF. The CDR3 nucleotides are TGTGCCAGCAGTTTGGACCCAGATGAGCAGTTCTTC.